The rows below give T cell receptor beta chains drawn from one sample of a study of blood T cell repertoires in COVID-19. Sequenced by immunoSEQ multiplex PCR; TCRdb stores in-frame clones only, minus some. This sample carries hundreds of thousands of clones, around nine tenths of them seen once, and the ten largest clones take about 6.2%. Specimen: peripheral blood. These receptors originate from a man aged 55 to 70 who had recovered from COVID-19. Both conserved end residues are part of each CDR3. D genes are given only for firm matches. A row's size may be missing; if present it is once, few, many or a size class.

clone_size,j_call,d_call,v_call,cdr3_aa,cdr3_nt
-,TRBJ2-1,TRBD2,TRBV7-6,CASSRLAGGGNEQFF,TGTGCCAGCAGCCGCCTAGCGGGGGGGGGCAATGAGCAGTTCTTC
-,TRBJ1-6,-,TRBV27,CASSLSTTGSSYNSPLHF,TGTGCCAGCAGTTTGTCCACTACAGGGAGCTCCTATAATTCACCCCTCCACTTT
-,TRBJ2-7,-,TRBV14,CASSQDPAGAYEQYF,TGTGCCAGCAGCCAAGATCCGGCAGGTGCCTACGAGCAGTACTTC
-,TRBJ2-7,TRBD2,TRBV14,CASSPAGGEQYF,TGTGCCAGCAGCCCCGCCGGGGGGGAGCAGTACTTC
-,TRBJ1-1,TRBD1,TRBV28,CASSVRDRDTEAFF,TGTGCCAGCAGTGTCCGGGACAGGGACACTGAAGCTTTCTTT
-,TRBJ2-7,-,TRBV30,CAWTRGSYEQYF,TGTGCCTGGACCAGGGGCTCCTACGAGCAGTACTTC
once,TRBJ2-1,TRBD2,TRBV5-1,CASSSGEAGGGEQFF,TGCGCCAGCAGCTCCGGGGAAGCGGGGGGAGGGGAGCAGTTCTTC
-,TRBJ2-1,TRBD2,TRBV28,CASTGTSFVYEQFF,TGTGCCAGCACCGGGACTAGTTTTGTGTATGAGCAGTTCTTC
-,TRBJ2-3,-,TRBV6-5,CASSFRGERADTQYF,TGTGCCAGCAGCTTCCGGGGAGAACGTGCAGATACGCAGTATTTT
-,TRBJ2-7,-,TRBV7-9,CASSLALTGSEQYF,TGTGCCAGCAGCTTAGCGCTGACAGGTTCCGAGCAGTACTTC
-,TRBJ2-3,-,TRBV7-3,CASSLAGRTDTQYF,TGTGCCAGCAGCTTAGCGGGGCGCACAGATACGCAGTATTTT
once,TRBJ1-4,TRBD1,TRBV6-2/TRBV6-3,CASSHRGSREKLFF,TGTGCCAGCAGCCACAGGGGCTCCAGGGAAAAACTGTTTTTT
-,TRBJ1-5,TRBD1,TRBV5-6,CASSLQGAQEPQHF,TGTGCCAGCAGCCTCCAGGGGGCTCAAGAGCCCCAGCATTTT
-,TRBJ1-6,-,TRBV3-1/TRBV3-2,CASSQGRNAGVAPLHF,TGTGCCAGCAGCCAAGGCCGAAACGCGGGGGTAGCCCCCCTCCACTTT
once,TRBJ1-5,TRBD1,TRBV6-2/TRBV6-3,CASSIQGTPQHF,TGTGCCAGCAGTATACAGGGGACGCCCCAGCATTTT
-,TRBJ1-6,-,TRBV12-3/TRBV12-4,CASRRQQNSPLHF,TGTGCCAGCAGGCGACAGCAGAATTCACCCCTCCACTTT
-,TRBJ1-1,-,TRBV7-2,CASFTGGARPRNTEAFF,TGTGCCAGCTTCACCGGGGGGGCGCGACCGAGGAACACTGAAGCTTTCTTT
-,TRBJ2-3,TRBD2,TRBV10-3,CATSRTSGGTDTQYF,TGTGCCACCTCTAGGACTAGCGGGGGCACAGATACGCAGTATTTT
-,TRBJ2-1,TRBD2,TRBV6-5,CASRPGTSSYNEQFF,TGTGCCAGCAGACCCGGGACTAGCTCCTACAATGAGCAGTTCTTC
few,TRBJ2-2,-,TRBV18,CASSRQAGELFF,TGTGCCAGCTCACGACAGGCCGGGGAGCTGTTTTTT
-,TRBJ2-1,TRBD2,TRBV5-4,CASSPGLAGGQYNEQFF,TGTGCCAGCAGCCCCGGACTAGCGGGGGGGCAGTACAATGAGCAGTTCTTC
-,TRBJ2-6,-,TRBV5-1,CASSQGPGANVLTF,TGCGCCAGCAGCCAGGGGCCTGGGGCCAACGTCCTGACTTTC
-,TRBJ1-3,TRBD1,TRBV30,CAWTRGLSGNTIYF,TGTGCCTGGACCAGGGGGCTCTCTGGAAACACCATATATTTT
-,TRBJ2-6,-,TRBV2,CASSGTGQSTSGANVLTF,TGTGCCAGCAGTGGCACCGGACAGTCCACCTCTGGGGCCAACGTCCTGACTTTC